This T cell receptor beta chain was obtained from a study of T cells after yellow fever vaccination. Findings and caveats of the study: Booster sampling recovered most clones from primary vaccination (96% CD4, approximately 90% CD8). Though weaker, the secondary response peaked faster, on day 5 versus 15.

UMIs and a universal primer site were added when TCR cDNA was made by 5'RACE template switching. TCRdb reanalysed the 5' RACE reads using MiXCR and keeps one entry per CDR3 protein. Of fewer than 650,000 distinct CDR3 sequences listed, 20% to 25% are singletons. Concerning this clonotype: What it binds is not known.

There are 15 residues in the CDR3. CDR1 LNHNV and CDR2 YYDKDF come from the germline V gene (reference sequence). V was clipped by 5 bases and J by 6 bases; unmatched bases: 3. The sample in question was PBMCs, obtained roughly 20 days after the first yellow fever vaccination. The clonotype originates from a young man who received the YFV17D yellow fever vaccine. V gene TRBV15 combines with J gene TRBJ2-1, with 14 bases that match TRBD2. The chain's CDR3 is CATSLGTSGGNEQFF. The CDR3 nucleotides read TGTGCCACCAGCCTCGGGACTAGCGGGGGCAATGAGCAGTTCTTC. Full variable domain (remainder filled in from reference TRBV15 and TRBJ2-1): DAMVIQNPRYQVTQFGKPVTLSCSQTLNHNVMYWYQQKSSQAPKLLFHYYDKDFNNEADTPDNFQSRRPNTSFCFLDIRSPGLGDTAMYLCATSLGTSGGNEQFFGPGTRLTVL.